The entry that follows covers one T cell receptor (beta chain) sequence. The antigen it recognizes is unknown. The input lacks base qualities; no much larger clone sits a single base away. The immunoSEQ Assay was used to sequence TCRbeta CDR3 regions. After extraction, genomic DNA underwent amplification by bias-controlled multiplex PCR, followed by high-throughput sequencing. The paper's processing steps were these. To quantify the absolute abundance of every unique TCRbeta CDR3 region, sequences were collapsed and filtered. T cell fraction was estimated by normalization of TCRbeta template counts to usable DNA, with usable DNA being measured through amplification of reference genes present in all nucleated cells. Repertoire TCRs were annotated as SARS-CoV-2-specific when V gene, CDR3 amino acid sequence and J gene were exactly matched to a known reactive TCR set. The reference SARS-CoV-2 TCR set was derived from MIRA and filtered for enrichment in COVID-19-positive ImmuneCODE repertoires, a step that removed public or cross-reactive TCRs. Using the MIRA antigens, annotated TCRs were further analysed by specific ORF or by position within an ORF. Breadth was defined as annotated unique rearrangements over total unique productive rearrangements; depth was the summed frequency of those rearrangements. Two-sided Wilcoxon rank-sum tests were used to compare TCR breadth between groups. TCRdb re-hosts the immuneACCESS table, in-frame sequences only. Its copies lack some clones; in the studies checked, an unresolved V gene accounts for under half of them, and the cause for the rest is not known. Clone size and the V and J calls come from that table; the DNA yielded D and trimming. The sample table records 350,000 to 450,000 clones; 75% to 90% of these occur just once. Together, the top ten hold approximately 1.9% of the sample.

This sample is drawn from a study of Ad26.COV2.S vaccination and SARS-CoV-2 variants (TCRdb year 2021). Some background on the complete study: Vaccine-arm donors came from COV1001, a multicentre, randomized, double-blind, placebo-controlled phase I-IIa trial of Ad26.COV2.S in healthy adults. Throughout the experiments and outcome assessment, investigators stayed blinded to trial group allocation. Participants in the trial were split at random into five groups of five each, receiving low-dose or high-dose Ad26.COV2.S once or twice, or else placebo on both occasions. The TCR-sequenced set comprised about 32 samples: some 20 Ad26.COV2.S vaccine recipients, 5 placebo recipients and 8 SARS-CoV-2 convalescent individuals. TCRbeta repertoire sequencing served as the tool for gauging how specific and how broad the SARS-CoV-2-reactive T cell receptors were following Ad26.COV2.S vaccination. Ad26.COV2.S was given intramuscularly at 5x10^10 or 1x10^11 viral particles, as a single shot or as two shots 56 days apart. The study at large found these results: Comparable non-spike TCR breadth was observed between vaccine and placebo recipients, consistent with only spike being contained in the vaccine. After vaccination, substantial breadth of spike-specific CD8+ and CD4+ T cell responses was reported. Spike-specific TCR breadth was higher in Ad26.COV2.S recipients than in placebo recipients (P = 0.0014). The authors noted that the TCR breadth and depth analyses may have underestimated total T cell responses. The study was not powered to compare responses between vaccine doses or regimens.

According to the study, the label for this sample's treatment or condition signals: 15 to 20 received Ad26.COV2.S at low or high dose, single or two shots; roughly five received placebo; per-sample allocation not given. For vaccine and placebo recipients, repertoires were sequenced using samples collected on day 63 after the first injection. Between 29 July and 7 August 2020, Cohort 1b enrolled about two dozen adults aged 18-55 years at one site in Boston, USA. As a vaccine, Ad26.COV2.S was a replication-incompetent adenovirus type 26 vector that expressed a prefusion-stabilized SARS-CoV-2 spike protein derived from the original Wuhan strain. This sample comprised peripheral blood, obtained in a trial of Ad26.COV2.S vaccine versus placebo. The sequence was collected from a person between 18 and 60 years old who received the Ad26.COV2.S COVID-19 vaccine or a placebo.

The CDR3 protein is CATSDAGQAPYNEQFF. In nucleotide form, the sequence is TGTGCCACCAGTGATGCGGGACAGGCCCCCTACAATGAGCAGTTCTTC. The sequence is built from TRBV24-1 and TRBJ2-1; 8 bases in the junction line up with TRBD1. Germline trimming: 3 bases from V, 2 bases from J; junction bases outside gene matches: 5. The CDR3, from cysteine to phenylalanine, totals 16 residues. The kept DNA is CDR3 alone, 48 bases in frame from the first base. The germline V gene yields KGHDR for CDR1 and SFDVKD for CDR2.